This T cell receptor (beta chain) derives from a study of radiotherapy plus CTLA-4 blockade in lung cancer. Across the whole study: Of the patients, about 17% showed objective responses and around 34% attained disease control. Study conclusions and caveats: Expansion of tumor-derived TCR clones was observed in blood after radiotherapy plus ipilimumab. Interferon-beta and early blood T cell clone dynamics reportedly predicted response best.

Treatment of patients with chemo-refractory metastatic non-small-cell lung cancer consisted of focal radiation plus CTLA-4 blockade with ipilimumab. The V gene lost 6 bases and the J gene lost 2 bases, with 13 bases spanning the gap. The germline V gene encodes CDR1 WSHSY and CDR2 SAAADI. The CDR3 covers 14 residues. Profiled with immunoSEQ multiplex PCR; TCRdb holds only in-frame clones, not every one. The sample has about 97,000 clones, 65% to 85% seen once. In the case of this clone: Its antigen is not known.

Sequencing used peripheral blood, obtained from a patient treated with radiotherapy plus ipilimumab. J is TRBJ2-5 and V is TRBV10-2, with D maybe TRBD2 (5 bases). This receptor was taken from a human donor with non-small cell lung cancer who had a partial response to radiotherapy plus ipilimumab. Some clones in this sample may be carry-over from other donors' samples. Here the CDR3 DNA reads TGCGCCAGCAGAGAACTAGTCGGACAAGAGACCCAGTACTTC. Residues: CASRELVGQETQYF.